These 12 T cell receptor beta chains were all obtained from the same sample, sequenced in a study of post-analysis software for immune sequencing data (dated by TCRdb to between 2015 and 2016). The protocol used for the library was PCR. Sequencer: Illumina HiSeq 2500. To reduce PCR and sequencing biases, unique molecular identifiers were incorporated into the TCR beta cDNA libraries. TCRdb applied fastp at Q25 and MiXCR to the public reads, then kept only in-frame beta chains. For every CDR3 protein sequence, its rows merge into one entry that carries the most common genes and DNA. The sample table holds some 690,000 distinct CDR3 sequences, of which approximately 59% were seen once. Roughly 12% of the sample goes to the ten largest clones. No cognate antigen is known for these TCRs. The full study reports these points: Four to six TRBV segments, including TRBV5-6, TRBV5-1 and TRBV20-1, were significantly more frequent in patients than controls.

The sample was blood. The receptors were sampled from a girl aged 2-9 years with multiple sclerosis.

This clonotype was observed a single time. J is TRBJ2-1 and V is TRBV4-1, with TRBD2 identical over 9 bases. Trimming at V came to 2 bases and at J to 5 bases, leaving 16 bases not matched to a gene. Germline lookup yields CDR1 MGHRA and CDR2 YSYEKL. CDR3 size: 19 residues. As DNA, the CDR3 is TGCGCCAGCAGCCAACTCCAAGCCTCGGGACTAGCTGTCCACAATGAGCAGTTCTTC. Its translation is CASSQLQASGLAVHNEQFF.

V and J are TRBV25-1 and TRBJ2-3; TRBD2 agrees at 14 bases. Looked up from germline, CDR1 is MGHDK and CDR2 is SYGVNS. This CDR3 is 17 amino acids long. Trimming took 5 bases from V and 3 from J; bases not matched to a gene: 7. This CDR3 reads CASSFTGTSGRTDTQYF. The CDR3, as DNA: TGTGCCAGCAGTTTCACCGGGACTAGCGGGAGAACAGATACGCAGTATTTT.

CDR3 sequence reads: CATNDPAGDTGELFF. CDR3 sequence (DNA): TGTGCCACCAATGACCCAGCAGGAGACACCGGGGAGCTGTTTTTT. The chain is built from TRBV24-1 and TRBJ2-2; D is undetermined. Trimming shortened V by 8 bases and J by 3 bases, and 15 bases separated the two germline ends. This CDR3 is built from 15 residues. Germline V lookup: CDR1 KGHDR, CDR2 SFDVKD.

Only one count was recorded for this clonotype. V is TRBV9 and J is TRBJ2-7; D possibly uses TRBD1 or TRBD2 (5 bases each). The CDR3 has 14 amino acids. The germline V and J ends were trimmed by 4 bases and 7 bases, with 18 bases remaining between them. CDR1 SGDLS and CDR2 YYNGEE come from the germline V gene. CDR3 region: CASSPEGTPGEQYF. The CDR3 region has the DNA TGTGCCAGCAGCCCGGAAGGGACGCCAGGGGAGCAGTACTTC.

CDR3 sequence (DNA): TGTGCCACCAGCAGAGATAAGGGCCGGGGTGAGCAGTTCTTC. It specifies CATSRDKGRGEQFF. This chain connects TRBV15 to TRBJ2-1, with D possibly being TRBD2 (5 bases). V was pared by 0 bases and J by 9 bases, with 12 bases between. The CDR3 has 14 residues. Germline CDR1 and CDR2: LNHNV and YYDKDF (reference sequence).

The sample holds one count of this clonotype. V is TRBV20-1 and J is TRBJ2-3; D perhaps matches TRBD2 (6 bases). This CDR3 is 15 amino acids long. Between the trimmed V and J ends, which lost 4 bases and 4 bases, there was a span of 18 bases. Germline CDR1 is DFQATT and CDR2 is SNEGSKA (reference sequence). CDR3 DNA sequence: TGCAGTGCTACCCCTCGGGGCAGGGAGGCAGATACGCAGTATTTT. It translates to CSATPRGREADTQYF.

The CDR3 nucleotides are TGCGCCAGCAGCTTGGTTCCTAGCGGGGGTCCAGAGACCCAGTACTTC. Translated, it gives CASSLVPSGGPETQYF. The gene calls are TRBV5-1 and TRBJ2-5; TRBD2 aligns across 10 bases. Looked up from germline, CDR1 is SGHRS and CDR2 is YFSETQ. The trim removed 0 bases at V and 4 bases at J, leaving 6 bases unmatched. This CDR3 comprises 16 residues.

This clonotype was observed a few times. The rearrangement joins TRBV12-3 or TRBV12-4 to TRBJ2-5; D gene uncertain. The CDR3 consists of 14 residues. Trimming left V 4 bases short and J 5 bases short, with 14 bases between. This CDR3 is CASSSGAFAETQYF. As DNA, the CDR3 is TGTGCCAGCAGTTCCGGCGCATTCGCCGAGACCCAGTACTTC.

This clonotype came up once. This sequence joins TRBV2 and TRBJ2-1, with 16 bases aligning to TRBD2. Per the germline V gene, CDR1 is SNHLY and CDR2 is FYNNEI. The CDR3 has 19 residues. With 6 bases clipped from V and 6 bases from J, the junction kept 14 bases outside the gene matches. CDR3 sequence reads: CASSEGLAGGPVVGNEQFF. CDR3 nucleotides: TGTGCCAGCAGCGAGGGACTAGCGGGGGGGCCTGTCGTCGGCAATGAGCAGTTCTTC.

This clonotype was seen a few times. This chain joins TRBV29-1 and TRBJ2-7; D remains ambiguous. Germline-derived CDR1 and CDR2 are SQVTM and ANQGSEA. The CDR3 runs to 11 residues. Trimming took off 7 bases at V and 6 bases at J, with 13 bases between the two ends. CDR3 DNA sequence: TGCAGCGGGCTACTCAACACCGAGCAGTACTTC. This codes for CSGLLNTEQYF.

This clonotype showed up just once. The CDR3 coding sequence is TGCAGTGCTACTCCTACTAGCGGGAGGGGGCAAGAGACCCAGTACTTC. Encoded protein: CSATPTSGRGQETQYF. This chain links TRBV20-1 with TRBJ2-5; 13 positions agree with TRBD2. The germline gives CDR1 DFQATT, CDR2 SNEGSKA (reference sequence). With V trimmed by 4 bases and J by 2 bases, 7 bases remained unmatched. The CDR3 is made up of 16 amino acids.

This CDR3 reads CASSQDPGYGYTF. CDR3 in DNA: TGCGCCAGCAGCCAAGATCCAGGGTATGGCTACACCTTC. The rearrangement links TRBV4-3 to TRBJ1-2, with D perhaps matching TRBD1 (5 bases). The CDR3 sequence is 13 residues long. Trimming took off 0 bases at V and 5 bases at J, with 7 bases between the two ends. The germline gives CDR1 LGHNA, CDR2 YSLEER.